A single sample is the source of the 8 T cell receptor beta chains below, sequenced in a study of human T cells and chemical hapten exposure. This sample's time point: pre-sensitization, week 0. Treatment noted: therapeutic diphenylcyclopropenone sensitization with weekly scalp DPC. MiXCR was run by TCRdb on the RACE reads, yielding one entry per CDR3 protein. This table holds about 300,000 distinct CDR3 sequences, approximately 5% found once. Sequencing used whole blood, obtained in connection with sensitization to the hapten diphenylcyclopropenone (DPC). Source of these receptors: a woman in her late teens or twenties with alopecia areata. Some clones in this sample may be carry-over from other donors' samples.

This clonotype was seen many times. This rearrangement joins TRBV24-1 to TRBJ1-5, with 7 bases that match TRBD1. From germline, CDR1 is KGHDR and CDR2 SFDVKD. The CDR3 sequence is 18 residues long. With V trimmed by 3 bases and J by 6 bases, 16 bases remained unmatched. CDR3 sequence reads: CATSDRGQVLFRGQPQHF. Here the CDR3 DNA reads TGTGCCACCAGTGATCGAGGACAGGTTTTATTTAGGGGTCAGCCCCAGCATTTT.

The sample holds a few counts of this clonotype. The chain employs TRBV2 and TRBJ1-5; D not resolved. There are 13 residues in the CDR3. Trimming shortened V by 4 bases and J by 9 bases, and 13 bases separated the two germline ends. From germline, CDR1 is SNHLY and CDR2 FYNNEI. The DNA of the CDR3 is TGTGCCAGCAGTGGAGGATTGGGGAGGCCCCAGCATTTT. Amino acids: CASSGGLGRPQHF.

This clonotype was counted at least ten times. The rearrangement links TRBV5-5 to TRBJ2-2; TRBD1 or TRBD2 may be the D gene (6 bases each). This CDR3 spans 15 amino acids. Germline V gene data show CDR1 as SGHKS and CDR2 as YYEKEE (reference sequence). V was trimmed by 1 base and J by 1 base, leaving 8 bases between them. The CDR3 region is CASSLRGLNTGELFF. In DNA form, the CDR3 reads TGTGCCAGCAGCTTGCGGGGGCTGAACACCGGGGAGCTGTTTTTT.

The chain combines TRBV25-1 with TRBJ2-3; TRBD2 might be the D (5 bases). CDR1 and CDR2 (germline): MGHDK, SYGVNS. This CDR3 spans 14 amino acids. V was cut by 0 bases and J by 9 bases, with 13 bases left in between. The CDR3 sequence is CASSEYAPGNTQYF. CDR3 in DNA: TGTGCCAGCAGTGAATACGCTCCGGGAAACACGCAGTATTTT.

Ten or more counts support this clonotype. This chain links TRBV3-1 with TRBJ1-4; D uncertain. Germline-derived CDR1 and CDR2 are LGHDT and YNNKEL (reference sequence). Deletions cut 0 bases from V and 2 bases from J, with 4 bases between. The CDR3 covers 14 residues. This chain's CDR3 is CASSQETTNEKLFF. CDR3 sequence (DNA): TGTGCCAGCAGCCAAGAGACGACTAATGAAAAACTGTTTTTT.

The chain carries TRBV25-1 and TRBJ2-5, with 7 bases matching TRBD1. Unmatched junction bases numbered 9, after V lost 0 bases and J lost 5 bases. There are 16 residues in the CDR3. Germline values: CDR1 MGHDK, CDR2 SYGVNS. In DNA form, the CDR3 reads TGTGCCAGCAGTGAATATGGAAGGGGGCGCCGGGAGACCCAGTACTTC. This gives the protein CASSEYGRGRRETQYF.

This clonotype was seen repeatedly, ten times or more. The chain recombines TRBV6-6 with TRBJ2-1, with 10 bases identical to TRBD1. The J segment lost 2 bases and the V segment lost 8 bases, leaving 3 bases of the junction unmatched. The CDR3 sequence is 14 residues long. Germline loops: CDR1 MNHNY, CDR2 SVGAGI (reference sequence). CDR3 in DNA: TGTGCCAGCGGGGACAGGGGCCCCTACAATGAGCAGTTCTTC. It yields the protein CASGDRGPYNEQFF.

This clonotype was counted ten times or more. Here the CDR3 reads CASSDPGTLTGELFF. The CDR3 nucleotides are TGCGCCAGCAGTGACCCAGGGACTCTTACCGGGGAGCTGTTTTTT. The gene calls are TRBV10-1 and TRBJ2-2, with D possibly TRBD2 on 6 matching bases. V lost 3 bases and J lost 5, with 13 bases in between. The CDR3 has 15 amino acids. Germline V gives CDR1 WNHNN, CDR2 SYGVQD (reference sequence).